This T cell receptor (beta chain) was sequenced for a study of blood T cell repertoires in COVID-19 (dated by TCRdb to 2018 to 2021). Turning to the overall study: Collaborator samples came from the United States, Italy and Spain and covered acute and convalescent phases of COVID-19. The prospective study material was composed of cDNA or gDNA derived from T cells, B-cell-depleted T cells, or PBMCs. Subjects who had been exposed to COVID-19, were actively infected with it, or had recovered from it provided the deeply sampled blood TCRbeta repertoires that made up the dataset. The repertoires were released in a freely available public database intended as a resource for research on the immune response to SARS-CoV-2. The samples were drawn from the first 160 participants of the ongoing ImmuneRACE study and from 1,254 subjects provided by 6 global collaborators. The sample metadata nearly always contained a de-identified subject ID, COVID-19 status, age in years and sex. Where HLA class I and class II types were available, the types were taken from metadata supplied by the sample provider, not from assay-based typing.

The collaborating institutions used their own protocols to collect whole blood in K2EDTA tubes. For TCRbeta analysis, collaborators shipped samples in one of three forms: frozen whole blood, isolated PBMCs, or DNA extracted from either of those sample types. CDR1 and CDR2 are drawn from the germline V gene (reference sequence): GTSNPN, SVGIG. From the cysteine up to the phenylalanine, the CDR3 has a length of 13 residues. The CDR3 DNA has 39 bases and is translated from base 1. Compared with germline, V lacks 0 bases and J lacks 2 bases; bases without a gene match: 0. What the work shows at the level of the full study, not this receptor alone: The amount of clinical and demographic metadata varied by source and participant and was provided uncurated.

Worth noting for this clone: Its antigen specificity is not known. One base away there is no much larger clone; base qualities are not given.

The immunoSEQ Assay, a bias-controlled multiplex PCR, was used to amplify TCRbeta CDR3 regions from genomic DNA. Concerning the study's data processing: The number of nucleated cells in each sample was estimated from the amplification of reference gene primers within the assay. To quantify the absolute abundance of each unique TCRbeta CDR3 rearrangement, sequence reads were collapsed and filtered. Productive Simpson clonality was computed per sample as the square root of Simpson's diversity index over productive rearrangements. The source is immuneACCESS, and TCRdb retained only in-frame sequences with V and J called. Part of the clones is not carried over; for the studies checked, unresolved V genes explain less than half of this, and the remainder is unexplained. That table furnishes V, J and clone size, whereas the DNA furnished D and trimming. This sample gives 250,000 to 300,000 clones in total; 81% of them show up just once. Clones ranked in the top ten supply about 3.2% of the sample.

Rearrangement joined TRBV30 to TRBJ2-7, with 8 middle bases fitting TRBD1. This receptor was identified in a woman aged 55-75 years with active or convalescent COVID-19. The sequencing sample was made of peripheral blood. CDR3 region: CAWSVQGAYEQYF. The nucleotides are TGTGCCTGGAGTGTACAGGGGGCCTACGAGCAGTACTTC.